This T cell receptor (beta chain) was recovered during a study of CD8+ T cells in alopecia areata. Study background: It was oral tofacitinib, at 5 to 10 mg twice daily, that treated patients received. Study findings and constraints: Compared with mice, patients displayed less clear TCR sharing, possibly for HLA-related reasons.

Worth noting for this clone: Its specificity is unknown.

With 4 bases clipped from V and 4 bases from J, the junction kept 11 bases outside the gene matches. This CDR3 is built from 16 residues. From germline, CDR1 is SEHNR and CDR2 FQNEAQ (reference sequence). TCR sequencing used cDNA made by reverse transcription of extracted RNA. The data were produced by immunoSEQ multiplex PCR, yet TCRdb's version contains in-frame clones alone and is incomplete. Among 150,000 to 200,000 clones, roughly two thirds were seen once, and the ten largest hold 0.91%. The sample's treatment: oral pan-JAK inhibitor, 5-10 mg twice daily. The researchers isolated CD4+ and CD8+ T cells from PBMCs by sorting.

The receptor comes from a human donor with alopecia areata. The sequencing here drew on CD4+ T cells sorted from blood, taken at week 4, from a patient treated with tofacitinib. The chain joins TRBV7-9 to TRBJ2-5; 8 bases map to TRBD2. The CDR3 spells CASSSTGRGRGETQYF. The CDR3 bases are TGTGCCAGCAGCTCGACCGGGAGGGGTCGTGGAGAGACCCAGTACTTC.